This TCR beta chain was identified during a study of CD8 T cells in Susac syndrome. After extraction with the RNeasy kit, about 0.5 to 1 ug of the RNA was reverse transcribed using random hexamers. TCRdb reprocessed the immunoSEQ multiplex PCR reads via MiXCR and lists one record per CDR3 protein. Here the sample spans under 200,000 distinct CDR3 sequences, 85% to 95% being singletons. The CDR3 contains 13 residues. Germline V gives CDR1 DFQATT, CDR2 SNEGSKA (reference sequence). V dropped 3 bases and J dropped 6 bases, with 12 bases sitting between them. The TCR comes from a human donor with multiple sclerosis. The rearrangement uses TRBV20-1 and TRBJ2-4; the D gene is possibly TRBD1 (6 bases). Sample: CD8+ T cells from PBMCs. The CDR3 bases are TGCAGTGCTAGTTCAGGGGTTAGAAACATTCAGTACTTC. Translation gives CSASSGVRNIQYF.